These 12 T cell receptor beta chains were all obtained from the same sample, sequenced in a study of T cells after yellow fever vaccination (dated by TCRdb to between 2018 and 2021). The label giving this sample's treatment or condition can be read as: live attenuated yellow fever vaccine strain. Library method: 5' RACE. The data were produced on an Illumina HiSeq 2500. TCRdb passed the public sequencing reads through fastp at Q25 and MiXCR, retaining productive beta sequences. CDR3 protein duplicates are merged, each entry listing the most common genes and DNA. The sample table shows some 350,000 distinct CDR3 sequences, and 11% are seen once. The ten top clones hold 18% of the sample. The sample in question was PBMCs, obtained on the day of the first yellow fever vaccination. Receptors were obtained from a man aged 18 to 30 who received the YFV17D yellow fever vaccine.

This clonotype was picked up a small number of times. The chain uses TRBV5-1 and TRBJ2-2; D gene uncertain. Germline-derived CDR1 and CDR2 are SGHRS and YFSETQ. This CDR3 region has 14 residues. The V end was cut by 2 bases, the J end by 4 bases, with 9 bases between. In DNA form, the CDR3 reads TGCGCCAGCAGCTTCGATCCGACCACCGGGGAGCTGTTTTTT. The encoded protein is CASSFDPTTGELFF.

The sample holds a few counts of this clonotype. The chain joins TRBV5-1 to TRBJ2-1, with D possibly matching TRBD2 (5 bases). Germline V gene lookup returns CDR1 SGHRS and CDR2 YFSETQ. Trimming stripped 0 bases from V and 6 bases from J, with 10 bases between. This CDR3 has 14 residues. CDR3 amino acids: CASSLAWEINEQFF. CDR3 nucleotide sequence: TGCGCCAGCAGCTTGGCGTGGGAGATCAATGAGCAGTTCTTC. Variable domain in full (rest from reference TRBV5-1 and TRBJ2-1): KAGVTQTPRYLIKTRGQQVTLSCSPISGHRSVSWYQQTPGQGLQFLFEYFSETQRNKGNFPGRFSGRQFSNSRSEMNVSTLELGDSALYLCASSLAWEINEQFFGPGTRLTVL.

The V and J genes are TRBV5-1 and TRBJ2-1; 9 bases fit TRBD1. V shed 0 bases and J 9 bases; nucleotides not matched to a gene: 7. This CDR3 spans 15 amino acids. CDR1 and CDR2 from the germline V gene are SGHRS and YFSETQ. CDR3 sequence: CASSLAREDRGEQFF. CDR3 nucleotides: TGCGCCAGCAGCTTGGCCAGAGAGGACAGGGGTGAGCAGTTCTTC.

V gene TRBV29-1 combines with J gene TRBJ2-1; the D is unclear. The germline gives CDR1 SQVTM, CDR2 ANQGSEA. CDR3 length: 13 residues. V gave up 7 bases and J gave up 0 bases, with 10 bases separating them. The CDR3 DNA is TGCAGCGCTTCAGAAAGCTCCTACAATGAGCAGTTCTTC. This sequence encodes CSASESSYNEQFF.

The gene calls are TRBV7-9 and TRBJ2-7; unclear D gene. Trimming cost V 0 bases and J 10 bases, with 10 bases left between them. CDR1 is SEHNR and CDR2 is FQNEAQ in the germline V gene (reference sequence). The CDR3 covers 12 residues. The CDR3 loop is CASSLAGSDQYV. CDR3 DNA sequence: TGTGCCAGCAGCTTAGCGGGGTCTGATCAGTACGTC.

A few counts support this clonotype. J is TRBJ2-7 and V is TRBV7-2; 7 bases map to TRBD1. The CDR3 is made up of 14 amino acids. V trimming: 5 bases; J trimming: 5 bases; junction bases outside the gene matches: 9. Germline V gene sequence: CDR1 SGHTA, CDR2 FQGNSA. The CDR3 loop reads CASSAQGESDEQYF. The CDR3 nucleotides are TGTGCCAGCAGCGCTCAGGGGGAATCGGACGAGCAGTACTTC.

This chain links TRBV24-1 with TRBJ2-3; 10 bases are shared with TRBD2. V lost 9 bases to trimming and J lost 3 bases; unmatched junction nucleotides: 14. The germline V gene has CDR1 KGHDR and CDR2 SFDVKD. This CDR3 spans 17 amino acids. The DNA of the CDR3 is TGTGCCACCGAGGTTAAAGAAGGGACTAGCGTTACAGATACGCAGTATTTT. Its protein product is CATEVKEGTSVTDTQYF.

The rearrangement uses TRBV6-1 and TRBJ1-1, with TRBD1 as a possible D gene (6 bases). The CDR3 consists of 14 residues. Germline loops: CDR1 MNHNS, CDR2 SASEGT. Trimming pared 6 bases from V and 1 base from J, leaving 12 bases between. This CDR3 is CASSWDTPNTEAFF. DNA of the CDR3: TGTGCCAGCAGCTGGGACACGCCGAACACTGAAGCTTTCTTT.

V gene TRBV3-1 combines with J gene TRBJ2-7; D gene uncertain. CDR1 LGHDT and CDR2 YNNKEL come from the germline V gene (reference sequence). The V and J ends lost 0 bases and 5 bases respectively, with 11 bases between them. The CDR3 length is 14 residues. The DNA of the CDR3 is TGTGCCAGCAGCCAAGACTGGGTACAAGACGAGCAGTACTTC. Its protein product is CASSQDWVQDEQYF.

The V and J genes are TRBV27 and TRBJ2-7, with D maybe TRBD1 (5 bases). This CDR3 contains 14 residues. CDR1 is MNHEY and CDR2 is SMNVEV in the germline V gene (reference sequence). Trimming left V 3 bases short and J 2 bases short, with 11 bases between. The CDR3 nucleotides read TGTGCCAGCAGTTTCTTGGGGCAGGCCTACGAGCAGTACTTC. It specifies CASSFLGQAYEQYF.

In its sample, this clonotype was seen a few times. As DNA, the CDR3 is TGTGCCAGCAGCCCAAGGGGGACTAGCGGGGTTGGATCCCCAGATACGCAGTATTTT. Its translation: CASSPRGTSGVGSPDTQYF. V usage is TRBV9 and J usage is TRBJ2-3, with TRBD2 matching 13 bases. From germline, CDR1 is SGDLS and CDR2 YYNGEE. This CDR3 region has 19 residues. Germline trimming cut 4 bases from V and 4 bases from J; bases unmatched to any gene: 15.

The chain has TRBV4-2 and TRBJ1-1, with D perhaps TRBD1 (5 bases). The CDR3 has 18 amino acids. The germline V and J ends were trimmed by 0 bases and 3 bases, with 20 bases remaining between them. Germline CDR1 LGHNA, CDR2 YNFKEQ. CDR3 amino acids: CASSQDLGLLRDHTEAFF. CDR3 nucleotides: TGTGCCAGCAGCCAAGATTTAGGTCTTTTGCGGGACCACACTGAAGCTTTCTTT.